Below are 25 T cell receptor beta chains sequenced from a single sample in a study of post-analysis software for immune sequencing data. Overall study findings and caveats: Comparison of patients with controls showed five TRBV segments more frequent in patients, TRBV5-6, TRBV5-1 and TRBV20-1 among them.

Every TCR beta cDNA library bore unique molecular identifiers. From the PCR reads, TCRdb called clonotypes with MiXCR, one entry per CDR3 protein. There are roughly 620,000 distinct CDR3 sequences in the sample; around 40% occur only once, and around 1.7% lies in the top ten. Their antigen targets remain unknown. What was sequenced was blood. The receptor set was obtained from a girl aged 5-17 years with multiple sclerosis.

The V and J genes are TRBV4-2 and TRBJ2-1, with 11 bases fitting TRBD2. Trimming at V came to 10 bases and at J to 12 bases, leaving 11 bases not matched to a gene. Germline loops: CDR1 LGHNA, CDR2 YNFKEQ. CDR3 size: 13 residues. This chain's CDR3 is CATQVAGGRGQFF. In DNA form, the CDR3 reads TGTGCCACCCAAGTAGCGGGGGGGCGTGGGCAGTTCTTC.

This clonotype has a handful of counts. The J gene is TRBJ1-4, the V gene TRBV10-3, with 8 nucleotides matching TRBD1. With 0 bases clipped from V and 6 bases from J, the junction kept 0 bases outside the gene matches. Germline CDR1 is ENHRY and CDR2 is SYGVKD. The length of the CDR3 is 14 residues. CDR3 sequence: CAISESQGDEKLFF. CDR3 sequence (DNA): TGTGCCATCAGTGAGTCACAGGGGGATGAAAAACTGTTTTTT.

The rearrangement links TRBV12-3 or TRBV12-4 to TRBJ2-7; 7 bases map to TRBD2. The CDR3 contains 17 residues. V was clipped by 3 bases and J by 4 bases; unmatched bases: 15. CDR3 region: CASSLKGGGLFLYEQYF. CDR3 DNA: TGTGCCAGCAGTTTGAAGGGCGGGGGTCTCTTTCTATACGAGCAGTACTTC.

This clonotype was counted only a few times. J is TRBJ2-1 and V is TRBV6-5; weak D call: TRBD2 (7 bases). The CDR3 contains 18 residues. Trimming cost V 4 bases and J 0 bases, with 19 bases left between them. Germline CDR1 MNHEY, CDR2 SVGAGI. CDR3 residues: CASSFEWGGRSSYNEQFF. As DNA, the CDR3 is TGTGCCAGCAGTTTTGAGTGGGGGGGCCGGAGCTCCTACAATGAGCAGTTCTTC.

This clonotype was detected only once. J is TRBJ1-1 and V is TRBV9, with D unclear. The CDR3 runs to 14 residues. The germline gives CDR1 SGDLS, CDR2 YYNGEE. V gave up 3 bases and J gave up 4 bases, with 13 bases separating them. CDR3 in DNA: TGTGCCAGCAGCGGAAGGGAGTGGGGCACTGAAGCTTTCTTT. It yields the protein CASSGREWGTEAFF.

This clonotype was recorded a few times. The junction and the germline gene differ at one end; a read error may be behind it. This sequence joins TRBV18 and TRBJ2-3, with D possibly being TRBD1 (5 bases). This CDR3 spans 14 amino acids. Germline CDR1 reads KGHSH; CDR2 reads LQKENI. The CDR3: CASSPPGPGDTQYF. DNA of the CDR3: TGTGCCAGCTCCCCACCAGGGCCCGGAGATACGCAGTATTTT.

V is TRBV20-1 and J is TRBJ1-5, with 8 bases fitting TRBD1. This CDR3 spans 15 amino acids. J gave up 6 bases and V 3 bases, and 10 bases lay outside the gene matches. From germline, CDR1 is DFQATT and CDR2 SNEGSKA (reference sequence). CDR3 DNA: TGCAGTGCTAGTGGGGGACAGGCGGCGGGTCAGCCCCAGCATTTT. Translated, it gives CSASGGQAAGQPQHF.

For the CDR3, the DNA is TGTGCCAGCAGTTCATGGGACAGGGGCCGGGAGACCCAGTACTTC. This sequence encodes CASSSWDRGRETQYF. The chain is built from TRBV12-3 or TRBV12-4 and TRBJ2-5; 10 bases are a match to TRBD1. V shed 4 bases, J shed 5 bases, and the junction held 7 bases outside the gene matches. This CDR3 has 15 amino acids.

This clonotype showed up just a few times. V usage is TRBV12-3 or TRBV12-4 and J usage is TRBJ2-7; 7 nucleotides line up with TRBD2. The length of the CDR3 is 16 residues. The V and J ends lost 6 bases and 6 bases, in that order; junction bases with no gene match: 17. DNA for the CDR3: TGTGCCAGCAGGAGGTCGACGGTCGGGGCGGGAGTCGAGCAGTACTTC. This gives the protein CASRRSTVGAGVEQYF.

This clonotype has a handful of counts. This sequence joins TRBV4-1 and TRBJ1-4; maybe TRBD1 (6 bases). Germline CDR1 reads MGHRA; CDR2 reads YSYEKL. The CDR3 covers 16 residues. Between the trimmed V and J ends, which lost 4 bases and 11 bases, there was a span of 23 bases. CDR3 DNA sequence: TGCGCCAGCAGCCGAACTACTGACAGGAGGCTGGATAAACTGTTTTTT. Residues: CASSRTTDRRLDKLFF.

The V call is TRBV6-1, the J call TRBJ1-4; 7 nucleotides match TRBD1. There are 12 residues in the CDR3. The germline V gene encodes CDR1 MNHNS and CDR2 SASEGT. V shed 2 bases, J shed 13 bases, and the junction held 4 bases outside the gene matches. CDR3 region: CASSERTGRLFF. The CDR3 nucleotides are TGTGCCAGCAGTGAACGGACAGGAAGACTGTTTTTT.

This clonotype was detected only once. The J gene is TRBJ1-6, the V gene TRBV6-5; D might be TRBD1 (6 bases). CDR3 length: 14 amino acids. Germline V gene lookup returns CDR1 MNHEY and CDR2 SVGAGI. Trimming took 2 bases from V and 10 from J, leaving 12 bases between them. CDR3 nucleotide sequence: TGTGCCAGCAGTTACATGTCGGGGGCCTCACCCCTCCACTTT. It specifies CASSYMSGASPLHF.

The sample holds one count of this clonotype. Sequence at one end of the junction differs from germline and may be a read error. The rearrangement uses TRBV7-2 and TRBJ2-1, with D perhaps TRBD2 (7 bases). This CDR3 is built from 14 residues. CDR1 is SGHTA and CDR2 is FQGNSA in the germline V gene. In nucleotides, the CDR3 is TGTGCCAGCAGGCTAGGGGGGGGGCATAATGGGCAGTTCTTC. This sequence encodes CASRLGGGHNGQFF. The full variable domain, rest sourced from reference TRBV7-2 and TRBJ2-1, is GAGVSQSPSNKVTEKGKDVELRCDPISGHTALYWYRQSLGQGLEFLIYFQGNSAPDKSGLPSDRFSAERTGGSVSTLTIQRTQQEDSAVYLCASRLGGGHNGQFFGPGTRLTVL.

This clonotype has only a few counts. The rearrangement joins TRBV12-3 or TRBV12-4 to TRBJ1-2; possible D gene TRBD1, 5 bases. V was clipped by 7 bases and J by 5 bases, with 14 bases between them. The CDR3 consists of 13 residues. As DNA, the CDR3 is TGTGCCAGCATGGGGGGTGCACTTTATGGCTACACCTTC. Amino acids: CASMGGALYGYTF.

This clonotype has just a few counts. V is TRBV7-8 and J is TRBJ2-5; 9 bases agree with TRBD1. This CDR3 spans 14 amino acids. Trimming removed 5 bases from V and 2 bases from J; junction bases left unmatched: 3. CDR1 is SGHVS, CDR2 FQNEAQ, per germline. This CDR3 reads CASSIQGAQETQYF. The CDR3 region has the DNA TGTGCCAGCAGCATACAGGGGGCGCAAGAGACCCAGTACTTC.

This clonotype was recorded a few times. The gene calls are TRBV3-1 and TRBJ2-1, with D perhaps TRBD1 (5 bases). Germline CDR1 and CDR2: LGHDT and YNNKEL (reference sequence). The CDR3 sequence is 15 residues long. Trimming took off 1 base at V and 6 bases at J, with 13 bases between the two ends. DNA of the CDR3: TGTGCCAGCAGCCAAGTAAAGACAGTTTCCAATGAGCAGTTCTTC. It encodes CASSQVKTVSNEQFF.

This clonotype was observed a handful of times. This chain links TRBV20-1 with TRBJ2-1, with TRBD1 as a possible D gene (6 bases). CDR1 is DFQATT, CDR2 SNEGSKA, per germline (reference sequence). Trimming took off 6 bases at V and 6 bases at J, with 18 bases between the two ends. This CDR3 has 14 residues. The CDR3 nucleotides read TGCAGTGCCCCTCCGGGATCAGGGGCCAATGAGCAGTTCTTC. Translation gives CSAPPGSGANEQFF.

This clonotype was found a few times. The rearrangement uses TRBV30 and TRBJ1-2; no clear D gene. Trimming removed 0 bases from V and 4 bases from J, with 21 bases in between. Per germline, CDR1 GTSNPN and CDR2 SVGIG (reference sequence). This CDR3 is built from 17 residues. The CDR3 DNA reads as TGTGCCTGGAGTGTACGGCAGAAAATGCGTTCTGGCTATGGCTACACCTTC. Translating gives CAWSVRQKMRSGYGYTF.

This clonotype is a singleton in its sample. V and J are TRBV3-1 and TRBJ2-7; 9 nucleotides match TRBD1. CDR1 is LGHDT, CDR2 YNNKEL, per germline (reference sequence). V lost 3 bases, J lost 6 bases, and 12 bases stayed unmatched. The CDR3 has 16 residues. The CDR3 region is CASSQGPTGGACEQYF. The DNA of the CDR3 is TGTGCCAGCAGCCAGGGGCCGACAGGGGGTGCCTGCGAGCAGTACTTC.

CDR3 amino acids: CASSQKRLAGGNTGELFF. The CDR3 nucleotides are TGTGCCAGCAGCCAAAAGAGACTAGCGGGAGGGAACACCGGGGAGCTGTTTTTT. This rearrangement joins TRBV7-3 to TRBJ2-2; 13 positions agree with TRBD2. The CDR3 covers 18 residues. The trim removed 5 bases at V and 1 base at J, leaving 7 bases unmatched. CDR1 SGHTA and CDR2 FQGTGA come from the germline V gene.

The rearrangement joins TRBV5-6 to TRBJ2-5; D tentatively fits TRBD1 or TRBD2 (6 bases each). The germline CDR1 and CDR2 sequences are SGHDT and YYEEEE. The CDR3 spans 13 residues. With 6 bases removed from V and 5 bases from J, the gap between germline ends came to 14 bases. The chain's CDR3 is CASTTRGVETQYF. DNA of the CDR3: TGTGCCAGCACTACTAGGGGGGTTGAGACCCAGTACTTC.

The gene calls are TRBV7-3 and TRBJ2-7; D possibly corresponds to TRBD1 (5 bases). Trimming shortened V by 0 bases and J by 1 base, and 13 bases separated the two germline ends. CDR1 and CDR2 (germline): SGHTA, FQGTGA. The length of the CDR3 is 16 residues. CDR3 nucleotide sequence: TGTGCCAGCAGCTTAACGTTTGACCGGACATCCTACGAGCAGTACTTC. The encoded protein is CASSLTFDRTSYEQYF.

This clonotype was counted between two and nine times. The chain links TRBV5-4 to TRBJ2-3; 9 bases fit TRBD2. Germline trimming cut 1 base from V and 13 bases from J; bases unmatched to any gene: 1. The germline CDR1 and CDR2 sequences are SGHNT and YYREEE (reference sequence). The CDR3 loop spans 11 amino acids. CDR3 loop: CASSLIAGEYF. The CDR3 DNA is TGTGCCAGCAGCTTGATAGCGGGAGAGTATTTT.

The chain couples TRBV9 to TRBJ2-7; D uncertain. V lost 0 bases and J 0 bases, leaving 13 bases between the germline ends. Germline CDR1 and CDR2: SGDLS and YYNGEE. This CDR3 contains 16 residues. CDR3 coding DNA: TGTGCCAGCAGCGTAGATCCAGTCAAACCCTCCTACGAGCAGTACTTC. It yields the protein CASSVDPVKPSYEQYF.

This clonotype was counted only a few times. The chain employs TRBV5-1 and TRBJ2-3; D remains ambiguous. CDR3 length: 16 amino acids. Germline V gene data show CDR1 as SGHRS and CDR2 as YFSETQ. V shed 1 base and J shed 2 bases, with 14 bases lying between them. This CDR3 reads CASSLRGLVDTDTQYF. The CDR3 DNA reads as TGCGCCAGCAGCTTGCGTGGGCTGGTGGACACAGATACGCAGTATTTT. The full variable domain, its missing parts supplied by reference TRBV5-1 and TRBJ2-3, is KAGVTQTPRYLIKTRGQQVTLSCSPISGHRSVSWYQQTPGQGLQFLFEYFSETQRNKGNFPGRFSGRQFSNSRSEMNVSTLELGDSALYLCASSLRGLVDTDTQYFGPGTRLTVL.